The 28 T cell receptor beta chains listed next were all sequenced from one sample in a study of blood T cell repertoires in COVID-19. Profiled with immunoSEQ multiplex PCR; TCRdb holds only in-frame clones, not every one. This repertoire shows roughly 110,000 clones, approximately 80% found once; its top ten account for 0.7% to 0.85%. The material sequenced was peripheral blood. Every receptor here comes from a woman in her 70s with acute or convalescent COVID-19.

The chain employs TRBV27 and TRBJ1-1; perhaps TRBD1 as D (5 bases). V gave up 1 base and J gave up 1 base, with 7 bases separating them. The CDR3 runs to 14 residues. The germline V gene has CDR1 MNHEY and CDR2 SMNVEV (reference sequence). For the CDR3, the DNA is TGTGCCAGCAGTTTATACACAGGGAACACTGAAGCTTTCTTT. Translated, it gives CASSLYTGNTEAFF.

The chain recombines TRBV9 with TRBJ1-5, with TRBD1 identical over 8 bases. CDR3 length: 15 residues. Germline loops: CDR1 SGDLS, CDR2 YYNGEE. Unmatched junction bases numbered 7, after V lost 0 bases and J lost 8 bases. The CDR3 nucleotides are TGTGCCAGCAGCGTAGGGGCAGGGGGCTGGGAGCCCCAGCATTTT. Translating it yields CASSVGAGGWEPQHF.

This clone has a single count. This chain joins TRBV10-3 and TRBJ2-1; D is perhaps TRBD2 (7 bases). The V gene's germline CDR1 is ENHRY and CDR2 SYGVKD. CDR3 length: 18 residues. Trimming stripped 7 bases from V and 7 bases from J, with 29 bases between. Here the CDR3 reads CAIKAEGEGTGRRNEQFF. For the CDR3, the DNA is TGTGCCATCAAGGCGGAGGGGGAGGGGACCGGGCGTCGGAATGAGCAGTTCTTC.

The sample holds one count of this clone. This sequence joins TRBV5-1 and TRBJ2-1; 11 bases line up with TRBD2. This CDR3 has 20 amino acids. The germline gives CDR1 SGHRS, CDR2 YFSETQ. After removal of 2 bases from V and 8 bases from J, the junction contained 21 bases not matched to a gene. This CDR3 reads CASSFDNRGRASGRIDEQFF. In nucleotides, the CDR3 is TGCGCCAGCAGCTTTGATAACAGGGGAAGGGCTAGCGGGAGGATTGATGAGCAGTTCTTC. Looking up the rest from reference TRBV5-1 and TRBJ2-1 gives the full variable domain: KAGVTQTPRYLIKTRGQQVTLSCSPISGHRSVSWYQQTPGQGLQFLFEYFSETQRNKGNFPGRFSGRQFSNSRSEMNVSTLELGDSALYLCASSFDNRGRASGRIDEQFFGPGTRLTVL.

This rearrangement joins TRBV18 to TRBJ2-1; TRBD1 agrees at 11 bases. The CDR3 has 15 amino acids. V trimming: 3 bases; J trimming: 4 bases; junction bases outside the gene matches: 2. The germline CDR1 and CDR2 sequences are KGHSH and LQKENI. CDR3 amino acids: CASSPGTGGYNEQFF. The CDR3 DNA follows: TGTGCCAGCTCACCCGGGACAGGGGGTTACAATGAGCAGTTCTTC.

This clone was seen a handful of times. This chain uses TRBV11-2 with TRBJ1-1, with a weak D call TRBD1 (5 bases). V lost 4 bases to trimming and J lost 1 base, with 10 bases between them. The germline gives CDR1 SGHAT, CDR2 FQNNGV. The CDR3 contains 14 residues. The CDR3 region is CASSSQGRNTEAFF. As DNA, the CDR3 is TGTGCCAGCAGCTCCCAGGGCAGGAACACTGAAGCTTTCTTT.

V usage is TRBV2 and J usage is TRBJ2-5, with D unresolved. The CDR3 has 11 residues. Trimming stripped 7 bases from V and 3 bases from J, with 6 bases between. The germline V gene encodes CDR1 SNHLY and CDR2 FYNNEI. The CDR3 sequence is CASKTEETQYF. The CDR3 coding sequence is TGTGCCAGCAAGACTGAAGAGACCCAGTACTTC.

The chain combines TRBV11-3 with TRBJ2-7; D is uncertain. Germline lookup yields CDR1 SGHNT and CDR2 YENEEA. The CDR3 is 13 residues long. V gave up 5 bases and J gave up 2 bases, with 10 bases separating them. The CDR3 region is CASSRGPTYEQYF. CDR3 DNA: TGTGCCAGCAGCCGTGGGCCGACCTACGAGCAGTACTTC.

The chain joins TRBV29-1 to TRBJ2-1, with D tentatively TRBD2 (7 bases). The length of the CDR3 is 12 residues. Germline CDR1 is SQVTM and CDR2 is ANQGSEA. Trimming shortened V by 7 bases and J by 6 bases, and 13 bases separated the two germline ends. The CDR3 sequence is CSAGGQSNEQFF. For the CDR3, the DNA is TGCAGCGCCGGGGGGCAGTCCAATGAGCAGTTCTTC.

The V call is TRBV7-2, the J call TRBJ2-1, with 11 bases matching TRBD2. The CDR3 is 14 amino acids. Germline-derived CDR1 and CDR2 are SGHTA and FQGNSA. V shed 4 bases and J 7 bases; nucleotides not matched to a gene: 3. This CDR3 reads CASSWTSGLNEQFF. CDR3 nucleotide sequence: TGTGCCAGCAGCTGGACTAGCGGGCTGAATGAGCAGTTCTTC.

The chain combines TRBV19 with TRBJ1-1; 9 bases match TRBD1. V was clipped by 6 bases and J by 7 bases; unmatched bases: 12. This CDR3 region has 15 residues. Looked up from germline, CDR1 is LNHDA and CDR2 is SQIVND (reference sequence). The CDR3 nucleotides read TGTGCCAGTAGACGACAGGGGGGCGCGGTAAATGAAGCTTTCTTT. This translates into CASRRQGGAVNEAFF. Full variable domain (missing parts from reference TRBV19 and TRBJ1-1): DGGITQSPKYLFRKEGQNVTLSCEQNLNHDAMYWYRQDPGQGLRLIYYSQIVNDFQKGDIAEGYSVSREKKESFPLTVTSAQKNPTAFYLCASRRQGGAVNEAFFGQGTRLTVV.

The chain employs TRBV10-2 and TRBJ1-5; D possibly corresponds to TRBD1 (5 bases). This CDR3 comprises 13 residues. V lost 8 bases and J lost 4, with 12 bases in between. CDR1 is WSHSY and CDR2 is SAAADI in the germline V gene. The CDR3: CASVRDSNQPQHF. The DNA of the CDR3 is TGCGCCAGCGTCAGGGACTCGAATCAGCCCCAGCATTTT.

Here the CDR3 reads CASSQGTGLTYEQYF. CDR3 sequence (DNA): TGTGCCAGCAGCCAAGGGACGGGACTTACCTACGAGCAGTACTTC. The V call is TRBV7-8, the J call TRBJ2-7; D is perhaps TRBD2 (6 bases). Trimming cost V 5 bases and J 2 bases, with 16 bases left between them. Germline CDR1 is SGHVS and CDR2 is FQNEAQ. CDR3 length: 15 amino acids.

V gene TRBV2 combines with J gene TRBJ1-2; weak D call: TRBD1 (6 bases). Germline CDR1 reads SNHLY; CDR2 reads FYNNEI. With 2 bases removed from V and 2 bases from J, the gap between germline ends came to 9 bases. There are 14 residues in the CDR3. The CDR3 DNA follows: TGTGCCAGCAGTGAACCGGGACAAAACTATGGCTACACCTTC. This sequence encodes CASSEPGQNYGYTF.

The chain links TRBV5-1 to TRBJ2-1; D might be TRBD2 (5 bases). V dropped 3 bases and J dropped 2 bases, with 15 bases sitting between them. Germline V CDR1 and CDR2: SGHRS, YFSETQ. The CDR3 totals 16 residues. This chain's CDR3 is CASSSRAGSTYNEQFF. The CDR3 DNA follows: TGCGCCAGCAGCTCCCGCGCGGGTAGTACCTACAATGAGCAGTTCTTC.

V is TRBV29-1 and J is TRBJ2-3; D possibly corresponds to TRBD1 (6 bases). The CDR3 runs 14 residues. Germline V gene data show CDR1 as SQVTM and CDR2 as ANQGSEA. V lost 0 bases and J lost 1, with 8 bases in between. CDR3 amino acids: CSVEEGAGTDTQYF. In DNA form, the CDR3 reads TGCAGCGTTGAAGAGGGGGCCGGCACAGATACGCAGTATTTT.

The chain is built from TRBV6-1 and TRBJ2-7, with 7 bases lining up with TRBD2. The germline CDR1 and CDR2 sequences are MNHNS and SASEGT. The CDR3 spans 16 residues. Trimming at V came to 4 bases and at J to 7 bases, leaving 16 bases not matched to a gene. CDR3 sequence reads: CASSARGGRTLGEQYF. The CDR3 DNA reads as TGTGCCAGCAGTGCAAGGGGAGGGCGCACTCTGGGGGAGCAGTACTTC.

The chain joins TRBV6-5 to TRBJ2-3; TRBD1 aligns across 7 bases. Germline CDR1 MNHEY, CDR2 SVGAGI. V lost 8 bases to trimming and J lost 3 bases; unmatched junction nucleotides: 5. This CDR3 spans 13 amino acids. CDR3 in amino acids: CASHRGRTDTQYF. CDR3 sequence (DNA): TGTGCCAGCCACAGGGGCCGGACAGATACGCAGTATTTT.

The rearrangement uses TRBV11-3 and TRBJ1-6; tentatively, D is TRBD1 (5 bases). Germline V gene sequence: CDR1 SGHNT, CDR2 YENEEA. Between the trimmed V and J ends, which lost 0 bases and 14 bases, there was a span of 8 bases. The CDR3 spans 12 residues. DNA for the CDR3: TGTGCCAGCAGCTTAGAGGGGGGGGCCCTCCACTTT. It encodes CASSLEGGALHF.

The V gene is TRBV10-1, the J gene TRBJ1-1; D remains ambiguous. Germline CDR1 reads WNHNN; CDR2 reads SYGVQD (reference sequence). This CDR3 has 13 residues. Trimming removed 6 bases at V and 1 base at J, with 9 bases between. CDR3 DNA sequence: TGCGCCAGCAGCGCCAGTTGGAACACTGAAGCTTTCTTT. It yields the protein CASSASWNTEAFF.

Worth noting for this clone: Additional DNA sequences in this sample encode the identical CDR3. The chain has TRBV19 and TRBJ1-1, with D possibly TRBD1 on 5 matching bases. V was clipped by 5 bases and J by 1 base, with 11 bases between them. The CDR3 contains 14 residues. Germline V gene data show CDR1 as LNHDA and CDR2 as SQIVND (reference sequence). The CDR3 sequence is CASSRDRENTEAFF. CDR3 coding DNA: TGTGCCAGTAGTCGCGACAGAGAGAACACTGAAGCTTTCTTT.

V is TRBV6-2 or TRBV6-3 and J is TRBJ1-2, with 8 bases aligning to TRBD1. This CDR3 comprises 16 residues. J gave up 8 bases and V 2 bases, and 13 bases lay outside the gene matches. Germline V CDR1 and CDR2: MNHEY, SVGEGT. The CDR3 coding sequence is TGTGCCAGCAGTTACCCCCTGGACAGGGTCGAATGGGGCTACACCTTC. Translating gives CASSYPLDRVEWGYTF.

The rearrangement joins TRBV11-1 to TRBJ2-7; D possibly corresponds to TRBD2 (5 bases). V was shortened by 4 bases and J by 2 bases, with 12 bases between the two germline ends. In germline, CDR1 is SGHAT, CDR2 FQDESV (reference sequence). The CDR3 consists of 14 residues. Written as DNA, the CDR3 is TGTGCCAGCAGCTCCGGGATTCCCCCCTACGAGCAGTACTTC. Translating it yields CASSSGIPPYEQYF.

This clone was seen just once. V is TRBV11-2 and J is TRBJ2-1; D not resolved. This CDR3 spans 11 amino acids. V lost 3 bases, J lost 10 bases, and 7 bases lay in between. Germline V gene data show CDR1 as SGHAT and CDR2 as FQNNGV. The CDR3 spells CASSLGREQFF. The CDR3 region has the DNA TGTGCCAGCAGCTTGGGCCGGGAGCAGTTCTTC.

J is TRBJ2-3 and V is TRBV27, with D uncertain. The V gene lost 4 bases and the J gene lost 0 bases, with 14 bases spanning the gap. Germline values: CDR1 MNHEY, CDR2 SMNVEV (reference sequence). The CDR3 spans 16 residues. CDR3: CASSSSGATSTDTQYF. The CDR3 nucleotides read TGTGCCAGCAGTTCCTCTGGAGCGACTAGCACAGATACGCAGTATTTT.

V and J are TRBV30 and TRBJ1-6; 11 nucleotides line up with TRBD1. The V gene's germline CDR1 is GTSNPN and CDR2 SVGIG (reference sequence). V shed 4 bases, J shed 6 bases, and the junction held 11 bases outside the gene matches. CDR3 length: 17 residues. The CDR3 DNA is TGTGCCTGGATCCGCCCGGACAGGGGGCTCGCTAATTCACCCCTCCACTTT. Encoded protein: CAWIRPDRGLANSPLHF.

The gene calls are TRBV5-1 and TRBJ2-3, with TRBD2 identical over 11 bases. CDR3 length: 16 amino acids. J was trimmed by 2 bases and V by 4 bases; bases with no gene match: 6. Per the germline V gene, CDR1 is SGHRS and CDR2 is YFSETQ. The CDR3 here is CASSVRLAGITDTQYF. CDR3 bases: TGCGCCAGCAGCGTTAGACTAGCGGGGATCACAGATACGCAGTATTTT.

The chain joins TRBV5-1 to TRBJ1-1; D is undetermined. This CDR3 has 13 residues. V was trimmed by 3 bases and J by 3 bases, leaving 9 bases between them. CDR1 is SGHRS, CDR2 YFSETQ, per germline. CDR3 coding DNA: TGCGCCAGCAGCTATGACACACACACTGAAGCTTTCTTT. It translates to CASSYDTHTEAFF.